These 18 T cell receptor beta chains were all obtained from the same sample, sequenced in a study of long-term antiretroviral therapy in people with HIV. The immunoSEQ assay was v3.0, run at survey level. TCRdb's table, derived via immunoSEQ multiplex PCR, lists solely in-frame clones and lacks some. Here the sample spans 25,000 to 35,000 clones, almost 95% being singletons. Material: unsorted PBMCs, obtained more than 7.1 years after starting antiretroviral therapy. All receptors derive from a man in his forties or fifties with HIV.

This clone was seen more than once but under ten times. CDR3 amino acids: CASSWTSGGGYNEQFF. The CDR3 nucleotides are TGTGCCAGCAGCTGGACTAGCGGGGGGGGTTACAATGAGCAGTTCTTC. V is TRBV7-8 and J is TRBJ2-1; 15 nucleotides line up with TRBD2. J gave up 4 bases and V 4 bases, and 2 bases lay outside the gene matches. CDR3 size: 16 residues. The germline CDR1 and CDR2 sequences are SGHVS and FQNEAQ. Complete variable domain (other parts from reference TRBV7-8 and TRBJ2-1): GAGVSQSPRYKVAKRGQDVALRCDPISGHVSLFWYQQALGQGPEFLTYFQNEAQLDKSGLPSDRFFAERPEGSVSTLKIQRTQQEDSAVYLCASSWTSGGGYNEQFFGPGTRLTVL.

CDR3 residues: CASSLAGDYGYTF. The DNA for the CDR3 is TGCGCCAGCAGCTTGGCGGGGGACTATGGCTACACCTTC. V is TRBV5-1 and J is TRBJ1-2; possible D gene TRBD1, 5 bases. The V and J ends lost 0 bases and 3 bases respectively, with 6 bases between them. CDR1 and CDR2 (germline): SGHRS, YFSETQ. The CDR3 loop spans 13 amino acids.

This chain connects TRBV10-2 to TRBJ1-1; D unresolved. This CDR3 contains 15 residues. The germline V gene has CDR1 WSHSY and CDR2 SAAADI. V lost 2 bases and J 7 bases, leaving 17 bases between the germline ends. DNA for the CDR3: TGCGCCAGCAGTGAGCGCCGATCCAGCGGGAATGAAGCTTTCTTT. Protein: CASSERRSSGNEAFF.

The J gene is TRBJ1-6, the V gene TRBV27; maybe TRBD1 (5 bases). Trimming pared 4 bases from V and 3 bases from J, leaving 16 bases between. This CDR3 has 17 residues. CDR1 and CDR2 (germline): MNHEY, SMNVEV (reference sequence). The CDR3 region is CASSWGRGYDYNSPLHF. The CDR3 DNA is TGTGCCAGCAGTTGGGGAAGGGGCTACGACTATAATTCACCCCTCCACTTT.

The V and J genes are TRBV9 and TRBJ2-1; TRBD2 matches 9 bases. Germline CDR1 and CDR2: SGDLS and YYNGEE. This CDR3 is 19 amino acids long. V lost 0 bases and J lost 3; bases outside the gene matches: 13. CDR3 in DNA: TGTGCCAGCAGCGTAGGCCCAGGGAATAGCGGGGGACTCTACAATGAGCAGTTCTTC. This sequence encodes CASSVGPGNSGGLYNEQFF.

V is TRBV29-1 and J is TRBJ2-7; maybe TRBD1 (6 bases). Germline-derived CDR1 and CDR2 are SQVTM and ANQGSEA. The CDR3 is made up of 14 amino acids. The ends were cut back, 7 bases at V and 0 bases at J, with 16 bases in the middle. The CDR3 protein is CSGSRGGSSYEQYF. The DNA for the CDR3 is TGCAGCGGCTCCCGAGGGGGAAGCTCCTACGAGCAGTACTTC.

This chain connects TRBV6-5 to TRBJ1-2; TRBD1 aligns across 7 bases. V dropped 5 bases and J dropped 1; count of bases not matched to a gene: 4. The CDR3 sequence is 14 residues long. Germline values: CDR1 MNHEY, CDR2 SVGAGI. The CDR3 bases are TGTGCCAGCAGTGGGGACAGCGTTAACTATGGCTACACCTTC. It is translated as CASSGDSVNYGYTF.

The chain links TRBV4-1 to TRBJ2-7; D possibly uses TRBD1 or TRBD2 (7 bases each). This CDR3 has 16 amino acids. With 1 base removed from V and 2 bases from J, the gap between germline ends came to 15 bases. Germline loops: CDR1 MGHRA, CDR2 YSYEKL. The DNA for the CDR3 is TGCGCCAGCAGCCAAGTCAGCGGGACAGTCACCTACGAGCAGTACTTC. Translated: CASSQVSGTVTYEQYF.

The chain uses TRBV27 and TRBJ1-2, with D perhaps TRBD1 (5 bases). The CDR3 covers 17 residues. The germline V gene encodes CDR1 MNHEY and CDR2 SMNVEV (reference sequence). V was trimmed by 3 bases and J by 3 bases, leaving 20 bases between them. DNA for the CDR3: TGTGCCAGCAGTTTTTCGGTCCTGTCAGGGAGTGACTATGGCTACACCTTC. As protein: CASSFSVLSGSDYGYTF.

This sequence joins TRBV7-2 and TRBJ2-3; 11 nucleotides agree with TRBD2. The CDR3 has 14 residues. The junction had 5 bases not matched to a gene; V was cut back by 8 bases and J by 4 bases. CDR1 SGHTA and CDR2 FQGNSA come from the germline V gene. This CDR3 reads CASGGSGGADTQYF. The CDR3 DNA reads TGTGCCAGCGGTGGTAGCGGGGGGGCAGATACGCAGTATTTT. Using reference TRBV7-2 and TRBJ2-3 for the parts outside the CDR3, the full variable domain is GAGVSQSPSNKVTEKGKDVELRCDPISGHTALYWYRQSLGQGLEFLIYFQGNSAPDKSGLPSDRFSAERTGGSVSTLTIQRTQQEDSAVYLCASGGSGGADTQYFGPGTRLTVL.

Written as DNA, the CDR3 is TGTGCCAGCAGCGTAGGCCCTGGGTGGGGGGGCAGGAATGAGCAGTTCTTC. This translates into CASSVGPGWGGRNEQFF. The chain joins TRBV9 to TRBJ2-1, with TRBD2 as a possible D gene (7 bases). The length of the CDR3 is 17 residues. Germline CDR1 and CDR2: SGDLS and YYNGEE. Trimming left V 0 bases short and J 7 bases short, with 20 bases between.

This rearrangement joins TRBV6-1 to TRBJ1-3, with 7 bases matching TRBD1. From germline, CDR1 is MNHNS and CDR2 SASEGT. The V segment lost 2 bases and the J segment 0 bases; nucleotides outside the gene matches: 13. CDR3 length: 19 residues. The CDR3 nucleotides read TGTGCCAGCAGTGAATGGCGGGACAGACCATTCCACTCTGGAAACACCATATATTTT. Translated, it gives CASSEWRDRPFHSGNTIYF.

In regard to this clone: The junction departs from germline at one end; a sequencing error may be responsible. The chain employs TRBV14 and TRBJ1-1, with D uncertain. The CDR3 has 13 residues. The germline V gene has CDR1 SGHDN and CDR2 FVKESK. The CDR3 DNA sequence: TGTGCCAGCAGCCGAGAGGAGAACACTAAAGCTTTCTTT. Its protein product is CASSREENTKAFF.

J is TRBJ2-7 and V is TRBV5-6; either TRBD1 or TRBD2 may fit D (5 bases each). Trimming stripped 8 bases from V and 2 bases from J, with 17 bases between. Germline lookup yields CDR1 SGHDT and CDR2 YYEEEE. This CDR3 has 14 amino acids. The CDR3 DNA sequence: TGTGCCAGTTGCCGGGGCGACGGAACCTACGAGCAGTACTTC. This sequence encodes CASCRGDGTYEQYF.

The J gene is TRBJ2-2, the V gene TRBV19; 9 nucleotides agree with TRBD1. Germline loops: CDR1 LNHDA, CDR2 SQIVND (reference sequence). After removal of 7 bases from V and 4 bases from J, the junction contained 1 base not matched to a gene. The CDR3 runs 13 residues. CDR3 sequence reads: CASTDRGTGELFF. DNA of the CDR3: TGTGCCAGTACGGACAGGGGCACCGGGGAGCTGTTTTTT.

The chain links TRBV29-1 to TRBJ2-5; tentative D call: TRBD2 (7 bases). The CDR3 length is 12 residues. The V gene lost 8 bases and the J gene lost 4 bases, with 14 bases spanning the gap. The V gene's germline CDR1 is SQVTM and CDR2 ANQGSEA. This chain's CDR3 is CSYWGGRETQYF. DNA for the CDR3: TGCAGCTATTGGGGGGGGCGAGAGACCCAGTACTTC.

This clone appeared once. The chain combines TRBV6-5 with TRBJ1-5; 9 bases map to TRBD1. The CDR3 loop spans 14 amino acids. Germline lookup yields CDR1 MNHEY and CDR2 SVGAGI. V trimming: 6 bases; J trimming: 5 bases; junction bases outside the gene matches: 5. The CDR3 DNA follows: TGTGCCAGCAGAGATACAGGGGGCCATCAGCCCCAGCATTTT. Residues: CASRDTGGHQPQHF.

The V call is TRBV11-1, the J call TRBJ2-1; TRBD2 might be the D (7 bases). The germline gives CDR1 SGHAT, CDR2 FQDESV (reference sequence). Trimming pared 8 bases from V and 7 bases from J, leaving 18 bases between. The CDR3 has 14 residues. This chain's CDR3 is CASAGDNLGNEQFF. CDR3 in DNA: TGTGCCAGCGCGGGGGACAACCTGGGGAATGAGCAGTTCTTC.